This entry lists 22 T cell receptor beta chains sequenced from one sample in a study of Graves' ophthalmopathy and Graves' hyperthyroidism. RNA transcripts were the source from which TCR beta CDR3 regions were amplified. HTBI primers primed a first-round RT-PCR, and a second-round multiplex PCR followed. TCRdb called the multiplex PCR reads again in MiXCR, with one record for every CDR3 protein. The table includes about 480,000 distinct CDR3 sequences, about an eighth detected once. Sequenced sample: blood. The receptors stem from a woman aged 25 to 39 with Graves' ophthalmopathy.

There are many counts of this clonotype. V usage is TRBV27 and J usage is TRBJ2-5; TRBD2 matches 14 bases. V gave up 7 bases and J gave up 7 bases; unmatched junction bases: 11. Germline lookup yields CDR1 MNHEY and CDR2 SMNVEV (reference sequence). The CDR3 runs 16 residues. The CDR3 loop reads CASTTGTSGGGGTQYF. DNA for the CDR3: TGTGCCAGCACTACCGGGACTAGCGGGGGCGGGGGGACCCAGTACTTC.

This clonotype was counted at least ten times. CDR3 in amino acids: CASSPPTRVNTEAFF. CDR3 in DNA: TGTGCCAGCAGTCCCCCCACTAGGGTGAACACTGAAGCTTTCTTT. The J gene is TRBJ1-1, the V gene TRBV12-3 or TRBV12-4, with D hard to call. Trimming shortened V by 5 bases and J by 0 bases, and 13 bases separated the two germline ends. The CDR3 loop spans 15 amino acids.

This clonotype appeared many times. One end of the junction is discordant with germline, which a read error may explain. The chain couples TRBV19 to TRBJ1-1, with 7 bases matching TRBD1. CDR3 length equals 13 residues. Per the germline V gene, CDR1 is LNHDA and CDR2 is SQIVND (reference sequence). The DNA of the CDR3 is TGTGTCAGTAGTACAGGGGTTAACACTGAAGCTTTCTTT. Protein sequence: CVSSTGVNTEAFF.

This clonotype appeared many times. This chain uses TRBV12-3 or TRBV12-4 with TRBJ2-7; 8 bases map to TRBD1. The CDR3 covers 15 residues. V shed 5 bases and J 0 bases; nucleotides not matched to a gene: 6. The CDR3 DNA reads as TGTGCCAGCAGTAGGGGGACAGGTCGCTCCTACGAGCAGTACTTC. Translation: CASSRGTGRSYEQYF.

This clonotype has a count of ten or more. The chain combines TRBV11-2 with TRBJ2-7; the D is unclear. The CDR3 length is 11 residues. Trimming removed 5 bases from V and 7 bases from J, with 9 bases in between. CDR1 is SGHAT, CDR2 FQNNGV, per germline. CDR3 loop: CASSLDWEQYF. DNA of the CDR3: TGTGCCAGCAGCCTCGACTGGGAGCAGTACTTC.

Many counts were recorded for this clonotype. This chain connects TRBV2 to TRBJ1-1; no clear D. CDR1 and CDR2 from the germline V gene are SNHLY and FYNNEI. The CDR3 totals 14 residues. V lost 4 bases to trimming and J lost 6 bases, with 15 bases between them. CDR3 coding DNA: TGTGCCAGCAGTGTTCGCATGGGTGGGTCTGAAGCTTTCTTT. Translation gives CASSVRMGGSEAFF.

At least ten counts were recorded for this clonotype. This rearrangement joins TRBV6-5 to TRBJ1-2; D call uncertain. Germline V gives CDR1 MNHEY, CDR2 SVGAGI. The CDR3 has 13 residues. With 6 bases removed from V and 0 bases from J, the gap between germline ends came to 8 bases. The CDR3 sequence: CASRGNTNYGYTF. CDR3 nucleotides: TGTGCCAGCAGGGGTAACACTAACTATGGCTACACCTTC.

This clonotype was counted at least ten times. The rearrangement links TRBV19 to TRBJ1-1, with unresolved D. V was cut by 5 bases and J by 4 bases, with 14 bases left in between. CDR1 and CDR2 from the germline V gene are LNHDA and SQIVND (reference sequence). This CDR3 has 14 amino acids. CDR3 in DNA: TGTGCCAGTAGTTTCCTAGATCCATTCACTGAAGCTTTCTTT. Protein product: CASSFLDPFTEAFF.

The chain combines TRBV15 with TRBJ1-1; maybe TRBD1 (5 bases). This CDR3 has 14 residues. Germline V CDR1 and CDR2: LNHNV, YYDKDF (reference sequence). The V end lost 0 bases, the J end lost 6 bases, and 11 bases lay between the germline ends. The CDR3 bases are TGTGCCACCAGCAGAGATCTGGGGCGCGCTGAAGCTTTCTTT. Its protein is CATSRDLGRAEAFF.

This clonotype was counted ten times or more. The V call is TRBV3-1, the J call TRBJ1-1; no clear D. Germline lookup yields CDR1 LGHDT and CDR2 YNNKEL (reference sequence). Trimming left V 0 bases short and J 1 base short, with 6 bases between. The CDR3 is made up of 14 amino acids. CDR3 sequence: CASSQEHRNTEAFF. For the CDR3, the DNA is TGTGCCAGCAGCCAAGAGCACAGGAACACTGAAGCTTTCTTT. Drawing the rest from reference TRBV3-1 and TRBJ1-1, the complete variable domain is DTAVSQTPKYLVTQMGNDKSIKCEQNLGHDTMYWYKQDSKKFLKIMFSYNNKELIINETVPNRFSPKSPDKAHLNLHINSLELGDSAVYFCASSQEHRNTEAFFGQGTRLTVV.

This clonotype was observed many times. The chain combines TRBV19 with TRBJ1-1; no firm D call. V was shortened by 6 bases and J by 3 bases, with 11 bases between the two germline ends. Germline V lookup: CDR1 LNHDA, CDR2 SQIVND (reference sequence). The CDR3 covers 13 residues. CDR3 DNA sequence: TGTGCCAGTAGAGTCGGCCCGGACACTGAAGCTTTCTTT. This codes for CASRVGPDTEAFF. Combining the CDR3 with reference TRBV19 and TRBJ1-1 gives the whole variable domain DGGITQSPKYLFRKEGQNVTLSCEQNLNHDAMYWYRQDPGQGLRLIYYSQIVNDFQKGDIAEGYSVSREKKESFPLTVTSAQKNPTAFYLCASRVGPDTEAFFGQGTRLTVV.

This clonotype was seen many times. The CDR3 DNA reads TGTGCCAGCAGTGGAGGGACTTGGAGAGACATTCAGTACTTC. Residues: CASSGGTWRDIQYF. The gene calls are TRBV2 and TRBJ2-4; D might be TRBD2 (6 bases). In germline, CDR1 is SNHLY, CDR2 FYNNEI. The CDR3 totals 14 residues. V lost 4 bases and J lost 8, with 15 bases in between. The full variable domain, with the rest looked up from reference TRBV2 and TRBJ2-4, is EPEVTQTPSHQVTQMGQEVILRCVPISNHLYFYWYRQILGQKVEFLVSFYNNEISEKSEIFDDQFSVERPDGSNFTLKIRSTKLEDSAMYFCASSGGTWRDIQYFGAGTRLSVL.

The chain links TRBV4-1 to TRBJ2-7, with 11 bases aligning to TRBD2. The germline CDR1 and CDR2 sequences are MGHRA and YSYEKL. The CDR3 spans 16 residues. V was pared by 4 bases and J by 0 bases, with 5 bases of the junction left unmatched. The DNA of the CDR3 is TGCGCCAGCAGCCGGGCCGGGACTAGCGGCTCCTACGAGCAGTACTTC. Its protein product is CASSRAGTSGSYEQYF.

This clonotype was detected ten times or more. The chain employs TRBV6-1 and TRBJ1-6; no definite D call. The V gene lost 3 bases and the J gene lost 3 bases, with 6 bases spanning the gap. CDR1 and CDR2 (germline): MNHNS, SASEGT. The CDR3 runs 14 residues. CDR3 coding DNA: TGTGCCAGCAGTGACTTGATCTATAATTCACCCCTCCACTTT. It yields the protein CASSDLIYNSPLHF.

This clonotype was detected many times. The V call is TRBV27, the J call TRBJ2-2; 10 bases agree with TRBD1. V dropped 2 bases and J dropped 3; count of bases not matched to a gene: 3. The CDR3 is 16 residues long. The germline CDR1 and CDR2 sequences are MNHEY and SMNVEV (reference sequence). CDR3 nucleotides: TGTGCCAGCAGTTTAAGGACAGGGGGGTACACCGGGGAGCTGTTTTTT. Its protein product is CASSLRTGGYTGELFF.

The table lists this clonotype with many counts. V usage is TRBV19 and J usage is TRBJ1-6; no clear D. The germline V gene encodes CDR1 LNHDA and CDR2 SQIVND (reference sequence). The CDR3 runs to 14 residues. The germline V and J ends were trimmed by 8 bases and 11 bases, with 19 bases remaining between them. CDR3 coding DNA: TGTGCCAGTTCCCGGGCCGCAGAGGTAACACCCCTCCACTTT. Protein sequence: CASSRAAEVTPLHF.

The V gene is TRBV18, the J gene TRBJ2-7; 11 bases are shared with TRBD1. The CDR3 has 11 amino acids. Germline V gene sequence: CDR1 KGHSH, CDR2 LQKENI. J was trimmed by 11 bases and V by 3 bases; bases with no gene match: 0. CDR3 sequence: CASSPGQGEYF. The DNA for the CDR3 is TGTGCCAGCTCACCGGGACAGGGGGAGTACTTC. Drawing the rest from reference TRBV18 and TRBJ2-7, the complete variable domain is NAGVMQNPRHLVRRRGQEARLRCSPMKGHSHVYWYRQLPEEGLKFMVYLQKENIIDESGMPKERFSAEFPKEGPSILRIQQVVRGDSAAYFCASSPGQGEYFGPGTRLTVT.

Ten or more counts support this clonotype. This chain uses TRBV29-1 with TRBJ2-7; 7 positions agree with TRBD1. Germline assignment: CDR1 SQVTM and CDR2 ANQGSEA. V dropped 7 bases and J dropped 1; count of bases not matched to a gene: 10. The CDR3 consists of 14 residues. DNA for the CDR3: TGCAGCGCGGTTGGGGGACAGCGGTCCTACGAGCAGTACTTC. Translated: CSAVGGQRSYEQYF.

This clonotype was detected ten times or more. The chain joins TRBV6-4 to TRBJ1-1; the D is unclear. The CDR3 is made up of 14 amino acids. Trimming left V 3 bases short and J 1 base short, with 9 bases between. Germline V gene data show CDR1 as MRHNA and CDR2 as SNTAGT. The CDR3 is CASSDGESNTEAFF. DNA for the CDR3: TGTGCCAGCAGTGATGGGGAATCGAACACTGAAGCTTTCTTT.

This clonotype showed up many times. The V and J genes are TRBV12-5 and TRBJ1-2; TRBD1 aligns across 7 bases. The trim removed 2 bases at V and 5 bases at J, leaving 8 bases unmatched. Per the germline V gene, CDR1 is LGHNT and CDR2 is FRNRAP. The CDR3 length is 15 residues. Here the CDR3 reads CASGLPRTGLYGYTF. CDR3 DNA: TGTGCTAGTGGTTTGCCCCGGACAGGTCTATATGGCTACACCTTC.

The table lists this clonotype with many counts. The chain couples TRBV12-3 or TRBV12-4 to TRBJ2-2; TRBD1 might be the D (5 bases). This CDR3 has 15 amino acids. V lost 3 bases to trimming and J lost 2 bases, with 10 bases between them. The chain's CDR3 is CASSFRQLNTGELFF. For the CDR3, the DNA is TGTGCCAGCAGTTTTAGACAGCTAAACACCGGGGAGCTGTTTTTT.

This clonotype was observed a handful of times. V gene TRBV6-1 combines with J gene TRBJ2-7; 13 nucleotides match TRBD2. The CDR3 runs to 15 residues. From germline, CDR1 is MNHNS and CDR2 SASEGT. The V gene end was trimmed by 5 bases and the J gene end by 1 base; junction bases not matched to a gene: 2. CDR3 DNA: TGTGCCAGCAGTCGGACTAGCGGGGGTTCCTACGAGCAGTACTTC. Its protein is CASSRTSGGSYEQYF.